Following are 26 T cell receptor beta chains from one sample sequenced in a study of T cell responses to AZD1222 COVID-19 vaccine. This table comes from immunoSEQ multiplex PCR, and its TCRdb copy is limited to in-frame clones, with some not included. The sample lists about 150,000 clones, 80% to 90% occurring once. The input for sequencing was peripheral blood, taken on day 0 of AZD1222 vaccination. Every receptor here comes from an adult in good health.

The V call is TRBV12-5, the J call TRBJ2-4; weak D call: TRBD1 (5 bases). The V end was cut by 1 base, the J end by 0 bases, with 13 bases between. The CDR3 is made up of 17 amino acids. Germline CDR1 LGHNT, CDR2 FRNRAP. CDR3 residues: CASGLAQGEEAKNIQYF. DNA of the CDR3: TGTGCTAGTGGTTTGGCCCAGGGCGAAGAAGCCAAAAACATTCAGTACTTC.

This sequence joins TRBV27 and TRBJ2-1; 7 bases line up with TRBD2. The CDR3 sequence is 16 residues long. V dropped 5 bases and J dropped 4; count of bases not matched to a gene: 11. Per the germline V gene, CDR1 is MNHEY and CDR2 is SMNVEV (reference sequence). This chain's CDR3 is CASSPSKLAAYNEQFF. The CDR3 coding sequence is TGTGCCAGCAGTCCCAGCAAGCTAGCGGCTTACAATGAGCAGTTCTTC.

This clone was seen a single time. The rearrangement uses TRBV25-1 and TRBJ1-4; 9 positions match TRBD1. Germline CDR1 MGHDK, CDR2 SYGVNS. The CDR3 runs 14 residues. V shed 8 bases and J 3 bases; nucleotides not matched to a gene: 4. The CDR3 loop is CASGTGLSNEKLFF. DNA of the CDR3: TGTGCCAGCGGGACAGGGCTATCTAATGAAAAACTGTTTTTT.

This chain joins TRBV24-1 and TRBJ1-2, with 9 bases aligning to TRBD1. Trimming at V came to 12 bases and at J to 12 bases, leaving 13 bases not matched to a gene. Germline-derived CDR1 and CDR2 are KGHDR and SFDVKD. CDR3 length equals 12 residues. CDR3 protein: CAAGTGDRGNTF. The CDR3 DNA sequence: TGTGCCGCCGGGACCGGAGACAGGGGGAACACCTTC.

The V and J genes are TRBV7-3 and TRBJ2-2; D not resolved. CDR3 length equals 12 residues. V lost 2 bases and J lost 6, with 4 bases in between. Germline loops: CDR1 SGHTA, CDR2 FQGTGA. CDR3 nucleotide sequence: TGTGCCAGCAGCTTATATTCCGGGGAGCTGTTTTTT. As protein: CASSLYSGELFF. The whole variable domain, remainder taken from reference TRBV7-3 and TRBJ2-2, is GAGVSQTPSNKVTEKGKYVELRCDPISGHTALYWYRQSLGQGPEFLIYFQGTGAADDSGLPNDRFFAVRPEGSVSTLKIQRTERGDSAVYLCASSLYSGELFFGEGSRLTVL.

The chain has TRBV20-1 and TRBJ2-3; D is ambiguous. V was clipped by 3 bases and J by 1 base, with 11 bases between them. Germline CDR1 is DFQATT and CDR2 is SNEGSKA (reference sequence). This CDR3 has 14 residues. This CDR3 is CSASYQQRTDTQYF. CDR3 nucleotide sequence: TGCAGTGCTAGTTACCAACAACGCACAGATACGCAGTATTTT.

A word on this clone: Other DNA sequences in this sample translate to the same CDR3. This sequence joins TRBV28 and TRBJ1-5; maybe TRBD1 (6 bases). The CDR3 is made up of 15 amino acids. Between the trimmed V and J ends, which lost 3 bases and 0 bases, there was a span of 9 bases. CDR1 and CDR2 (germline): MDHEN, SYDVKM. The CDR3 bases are TGTGCCAGCAGTTTTCCGGGACATAGCAATCAGCCCCAGCATTTT. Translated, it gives CASSFPGHSNQPQHF.

CDR3 bases: TGTGCCAGCAGTCGCCAAGGTAGCGGGAGGGAGAGCACAGATACGCAGTATTTT. Translating it yields CASSRQGSGRESTDTQYF. The chain uses TRBV6-6 and TRBJ2-3; 11 bases fit TRBD2. Trimming cost V 5 bases and J 0 bases; bases outside gene matches: 10. Germline-derived CDR1 and CDR2 are MNHNY and SVGAGI (reference sequence). The length of the CDR3 is 18 residues.

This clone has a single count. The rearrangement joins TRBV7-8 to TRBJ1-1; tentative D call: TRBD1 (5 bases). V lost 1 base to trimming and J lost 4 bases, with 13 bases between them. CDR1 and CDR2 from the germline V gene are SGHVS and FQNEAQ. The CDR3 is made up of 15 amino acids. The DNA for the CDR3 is TGTGCCAGCAGCTTAGTCATCCGGGGGGGCACTGAAGCTTTCTTT. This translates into CASSLVIRGGTEAFF.

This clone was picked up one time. As DNA, the CDR3 is TGCGCCAGCAGTGATAGAGGGAGGGGGGCCTACGAGCAGTACTTC. It translates to CASSDRGRGAYEQYF. The rearrangement uses TRBV10-1 and TRBJ2-7; D possibly corresponds to TRBD2 (7 bases). CDR1 and CDR2 (germline): WNHNN, SYGVQD (reference sequence). Trimming removed 3 bases at V and 2 bases at J, with 14 bases between. This CDR3 comprises 15 residues.

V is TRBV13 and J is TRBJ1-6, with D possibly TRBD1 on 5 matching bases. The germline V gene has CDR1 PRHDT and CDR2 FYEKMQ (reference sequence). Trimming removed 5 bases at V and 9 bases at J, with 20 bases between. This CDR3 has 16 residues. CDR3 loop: CASSLYSGLGGSPLHF. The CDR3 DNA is TGTGCCAGCAGCCTGTACTCAGGGCTGGGGGGTTCACCCCTCCACTTT. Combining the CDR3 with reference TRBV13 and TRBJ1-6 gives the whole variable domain AAGVIQSPRHLIKEKRETATLKCYPIPRHDTVYWYQQGPGQDPQFLISFYEKMQSDKGSIPDRFSAQQFSDYHSELNMSSLELGDSALYFCASSLYSGLGGSPLHFGNGTRLTVT.

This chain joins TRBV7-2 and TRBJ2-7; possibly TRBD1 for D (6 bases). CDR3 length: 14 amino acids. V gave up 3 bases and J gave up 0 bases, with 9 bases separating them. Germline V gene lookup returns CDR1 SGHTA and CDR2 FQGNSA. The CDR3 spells CASSFDRYSYEQYF. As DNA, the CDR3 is TGTGCCAGCAGCTTCGACAGGTACTCCTACGAGCAGTACTTC.

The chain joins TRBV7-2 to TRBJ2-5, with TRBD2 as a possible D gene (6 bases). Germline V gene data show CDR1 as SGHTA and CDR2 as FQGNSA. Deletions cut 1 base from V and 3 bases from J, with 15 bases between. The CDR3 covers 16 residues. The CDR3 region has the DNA TGTGCCAGCAGCTTAGAAGGAGGGCCCGAAAAAGAGACCCAGTACTTC. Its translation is CASSLEGGPEKETQYF.

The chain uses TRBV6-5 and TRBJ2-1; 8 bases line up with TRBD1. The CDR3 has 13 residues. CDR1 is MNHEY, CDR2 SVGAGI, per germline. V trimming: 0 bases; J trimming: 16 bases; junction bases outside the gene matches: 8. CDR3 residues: CASSYSTGTGAFF. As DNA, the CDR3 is TGTGCCAGCAGTTACTCGACCGGGACAGGCGCATTCTTC.

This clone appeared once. The CDR3 loop reads CASSTQGNGYTF. The CDR3 nucleotides read TGTGCCAGCAGTACCCAGGGGAATGGCTACACCTTC. The chain recombines TRBV28 with TRBJ1-2; possibly TRBD1 for D (6 bases). Trimming took 5 bases from V and 6 from J, leaving 10 bases between them. This CDR3 has 12 residues. The germline gives CDR1 MDHEN, CDR2 SYDVKM.

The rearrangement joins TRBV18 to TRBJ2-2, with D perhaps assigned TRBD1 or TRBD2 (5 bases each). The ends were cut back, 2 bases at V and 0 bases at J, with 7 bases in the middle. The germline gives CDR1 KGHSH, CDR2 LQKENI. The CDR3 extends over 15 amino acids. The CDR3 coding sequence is TGTGCCAGCTCACCAGGGGGAGCGAACACCGGGGAGCTGTTTTTT. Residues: CASSPGGANTGELFF.

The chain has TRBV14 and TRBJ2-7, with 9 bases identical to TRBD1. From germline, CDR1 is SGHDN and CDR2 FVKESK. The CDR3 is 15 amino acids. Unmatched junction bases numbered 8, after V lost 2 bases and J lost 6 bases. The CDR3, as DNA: TGTGCCAGCAGCCAAACCGGGACAGGGAAGGTCGAGCAGTACTTC. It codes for CASSQTGTGKVEQYF.

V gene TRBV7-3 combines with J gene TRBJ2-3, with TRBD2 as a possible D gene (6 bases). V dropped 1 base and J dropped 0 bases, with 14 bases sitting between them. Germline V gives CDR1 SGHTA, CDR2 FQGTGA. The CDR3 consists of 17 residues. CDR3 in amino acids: CASSLSGGSFSTDTQYF. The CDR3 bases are TGTGCCAGCAGCTTAAGTGGGGGGTCTTTTAGCACAGATACGCAGTATTTT.

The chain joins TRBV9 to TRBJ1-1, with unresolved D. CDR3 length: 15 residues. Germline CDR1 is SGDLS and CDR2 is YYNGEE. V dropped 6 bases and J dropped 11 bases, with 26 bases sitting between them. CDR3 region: CASNNSPSGPRGAFF. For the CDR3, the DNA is TGTGCCAGCAACAATTCACCTTCAGGACCCAGAGGGGCTTTCTTT.

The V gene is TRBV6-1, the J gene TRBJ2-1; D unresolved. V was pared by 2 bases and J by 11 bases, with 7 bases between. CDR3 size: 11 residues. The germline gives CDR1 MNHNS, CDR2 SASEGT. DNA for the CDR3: TGTGCCAGCAGTGAACGCCGGCAGCAGTTCTTC. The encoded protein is CASSERRQQFF.

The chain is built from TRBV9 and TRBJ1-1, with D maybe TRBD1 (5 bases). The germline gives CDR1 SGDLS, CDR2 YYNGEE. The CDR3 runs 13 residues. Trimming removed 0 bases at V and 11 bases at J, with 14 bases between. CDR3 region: CASSVVSGRGAFF. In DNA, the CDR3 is TGTGCCAGCAGCGTAGTTTCAGGGCGTGGTGCTTTCTTT. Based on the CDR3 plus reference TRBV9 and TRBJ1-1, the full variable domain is DSGVTQTPKHLITATGQRVTLRCSPRSGDLSVYWYQQSLDQGLQFLIQYYNGEERAKGNILERFSAQQFPDLHSELNLSSLELGDSALYFCASSVVSGRGAFFGQGTRLTVV.

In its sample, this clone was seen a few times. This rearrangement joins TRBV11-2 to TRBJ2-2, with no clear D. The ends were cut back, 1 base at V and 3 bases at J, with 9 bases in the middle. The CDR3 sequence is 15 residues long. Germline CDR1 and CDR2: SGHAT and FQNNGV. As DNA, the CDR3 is TGTGCCAGCAGCTTAGGCCCTAGTGACACCGGGGAGCTGTTTTTT. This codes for CASSLGPSDTGELFF. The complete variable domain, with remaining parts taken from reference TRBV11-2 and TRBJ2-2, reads EAGVAQSPRYKIIEKRQSVAFWCNPISGHATLYWYQQILGQGPKLLIQFQNNGVVDDSQLPKDRFSAERLKGVDSTLKIQPAKLEDSAVYLCASSLGPSDTGELFFGEGSRLTVL.

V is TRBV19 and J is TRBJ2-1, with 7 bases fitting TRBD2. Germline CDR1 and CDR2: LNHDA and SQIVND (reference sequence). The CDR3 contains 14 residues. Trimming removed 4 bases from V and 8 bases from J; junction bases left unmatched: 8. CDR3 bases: TGTGCCAGTAGTAATCCTGGCGGGAGCGATGAGCAGTTCTTC. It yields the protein CASSNPGGSDEQFF.

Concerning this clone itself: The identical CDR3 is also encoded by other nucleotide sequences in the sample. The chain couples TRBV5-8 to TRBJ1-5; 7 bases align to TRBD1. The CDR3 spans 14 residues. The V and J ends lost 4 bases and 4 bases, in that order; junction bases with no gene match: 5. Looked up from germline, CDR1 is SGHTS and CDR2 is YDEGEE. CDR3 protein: CASSPRTGNQPQHF. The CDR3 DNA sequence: TGTGCCAGCAGCCCTAGGACAGGTAATCAGCCCCAGCATTTT.

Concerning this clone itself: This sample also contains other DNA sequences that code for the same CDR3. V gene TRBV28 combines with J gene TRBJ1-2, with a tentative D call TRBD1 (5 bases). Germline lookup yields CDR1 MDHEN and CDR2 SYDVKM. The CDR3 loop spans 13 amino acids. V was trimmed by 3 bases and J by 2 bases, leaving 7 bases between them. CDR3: CASSFGGNYGYTF. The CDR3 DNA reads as TGTGCCAGCAGTTTCGGGGGAAACTATGGCTACACCTTC.

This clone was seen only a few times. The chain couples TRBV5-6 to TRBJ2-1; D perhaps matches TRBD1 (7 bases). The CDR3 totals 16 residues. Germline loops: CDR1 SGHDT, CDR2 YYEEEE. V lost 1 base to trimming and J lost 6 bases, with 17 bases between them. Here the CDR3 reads CASSLSVIQGGNEQFF. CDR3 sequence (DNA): TGTGCCAGCAGCTTGTCTGTGATCCAGGGGGGCAATGAGCAGTTCTTC.